What follows are 26 T cell receptor beta chains derived from one specimen sequenced in a study of shared clonotypes between healthy human individuals. Method: immunoSEQ multiplex PCR; TCRdb's copy keeps in-frame clones and lacks some. The data contain under 700,000 clones, about 95% of them singletons. Terminally differentiated effector memory CD45RA+ cells were excluded from the naive CD8 cells, which were CD45RO-negative and positively selected for CCR7. Source material: naive CD8+ T cells sorted from blood. Receptors were obtained from a woman aged 30 to 39 in good health.

This rearrangement joins TRBV2 to TRBJ2-7; 11 nucleotides line up with TRBD2. This CDR3 region has 13 residues. The germline V gene encodes CDR1 SNHLY and CDR2 FYNNEI. The V segment lost 10 bases and the J segment 2 bases; nucleotides outside the gene matches: 4. CDR3 bases: TGTGCCATCGTACTAGCGGGGGCCTACGAGCAGTACTTC. Encoded protein: CAIVLAGAYEQYF.

The V and J genes are TRBV11-2 and TRBJ2-5; D is unresolved. CDR1 is SGHAT and CDR2 is FQNNGV in the germline V gene. Deletions cut 4 bases from V and 3 bases from J, with 15 bases between. The CDR3 contains 15 residues. The CDR3 protein is CASSSGFRVEETQYF. Here the CDR3 DNA reads TGTGCCAGCAGCTCCGGATTTAGGGTGGAAGAGACCCAGTACTTC.

The V call is TRBV4-1, the J call TRBJ2-1; D may be TRBD1 (5 bases). CDR1 and CDR2 (germline): MGHRA, YSYEKL. The CDR3 contains 14 residues. V lost 6 bases and J lost 6, with 15 bases in between. The CDR3, as DNA: TGCGCCAGCAGTCCAGGGTCCCACGGCAATGAGCAGTTCTTC. Protein product: CASSPGSHGNEQFF.

The chain recombines TRBV11-2 with TRBJ2-2; TRBD1 agrees at 7 bases. Germline CDR1 reads SGHAT; CDR2 reads FQNNGV. There are 15 residues in the CDR3. The V and J ends lost 9 bases and 3 bases, in that order; junction bases with no gene match: 10. DNA of the CDR3: TGTGCCAGTCGGGACAGCCGAACCGACACCGGGGAGCTGTTTTTT. As protein: CASRDSRTDTGELFF. Based on the CDR3 plus reference TRBV11-2 and TRBJ2-2, the full variable domain is EAGVAQSPRYKIIEKRQSVAFWCNPISGHATLYWYQQILGQGPKLLIQFQNNGVVDDSQLPKDRFSAERLKGVDSTLKIQPAKLEDSAVYLCASRDSRTDTGELFFGEGSRLTVL.

Turning to this clone: Other DNA sequences in the sample encode the same CDR3. This chain joins TRBV6-5 and TRBJ2-7; 8 bases fit TRBD2. Unmatched junction bases numbered 0, after V lost 2 bases and J lost 3 bases. CDR1 and CDR2 from the germline V gene are MNHEY and SVGAGI. This CDR3 has 13 amino acids. CDR3 amino acids: CASSYGTSYEQYF. The CDR3 DNA reads TGTGCCAGCAGTTACGGGACTAGCTACGAGCAGTACTTC.

The CDR3 DNA follows: TGTGCCAGCAGTACCTTGGAGGGAACAACTGGAAACACCATATATTTT. The encoded protein is CASSTLEGTTGNTIYF. The rearrangement uses TRBV6-6 and TRBJ1-3; D uncertain. This CDR3 region has 16 residues. V shed 5 bases and J shed 2 bases, with 16 bases lying between them. CDR1 and CDR2 (germline): MNHNY, SVGAGI (reference sequence).

This clone has only one observation. The chain couples TRBV7-6 to TRBJ2-7; D unresolved. The CDR3 has 13 amino acids. Trimming cost V 2 bases and J 1 base, with 6 bases left between them. From germline, CDR1 is SGHVS and CDR2 FNYEAQ. The CDR3 coding sequence is TGTGCCAGCAGCTTATCTCTTTCCTACGAGCAGTACTTC. The encoded protein is CASSLSLSYEQYF.

A word on this clone: Distinct nucleotide sequences in the sample also encode this CDR3. The V and J genes are TRBV28 and TRBJ2-7, with 12 bases lining up with TRBD2. The V gene end was trimmed by 6 bases and the J gene end by 5 bases; junction bases not matched to a gene: 5. The CDR3 spans 14 residues. Germline V gene data show CDR1 as MDHEN and CDR2 as SYDVKM. CDR3: CASSPTSGRHEQYF. The CDR3 coding sequence is TGTGCCAGCAGCCCGACTAGCGGGAGACACGAGCAGTACTTC. Full variable domain (missing parts from reference TRBV28 and TRBJ2-7): DVKVTQSSRYLVKRTGEKVFLECVQDMDHENMFWYRQDPGLGLRLIYFSYDVKMKEKGDIPEGYSVSREKKERFSLILESASTNQTSMYLCASSPTSGRHEQYFGPGTRLTVT.

The J gene is TRBJ2-7, the V gene TRBV4-1, with a weak D call TRBD2 (5 bases). Germline CDR1 is MGHRA and CDR2 is YSYEKL. This CDR3 comprises 16 residues. V lost 3 bases to trimming and J lost 0 bases, with 15 bases between them. CDR3 sequence reads: CASSQGVGLGSYEQYF. CDR3 DNA sequence: TGCGCCAGCAGCCAGGGTGTTGGACTTGGCTCCTACGAGCAGTACTTC.

The chain is built from TRBV27 and TRBJ2-2, with TRBD2 identical over 11 bases. Germline trimming cut 6 bases from V and 4 bases from J; bases unmatched to any gene: 4. This CDR3 is built from 15 residues. CDR1 MNHEY and CDR2 SMNVEV come from the germline V gene (reference sequence). The CDR3 DNA sequence: TGTGCCAGCAGACTAGCGGGAGAGGGCACCGGGGAGCTGTTTTTT. This sequence encodes CASRLAGEGTGELFF.

The rearrangement links TRBV29-1 to TRBJ2-5, with 9 bases lining up with TRBD2. With the DNA end fitting TRBJ2-7 better, the J assignment may be wrong. The CDR3 has 15 amino acids. The germline CDR1 and CDR2 sequences are SQVTM and ANQGSEA. The CDR3 DNA reads as TGCAGCGTTGAAGATATAGCGGGAGTCTCCTACGAGCAGTACTTC. This codes for CSVEDIAGVSYEQYF.

The sample holds one count of this clone. The CDR3 loop is CASSFGTTTYEQYF. In nucleotides, the CDR3 is TGCGCCAGCAGCTTCGGGACAACTACCTACGAGCAGTACTTC. J is TRBJ2-7 and V is TRBV5-1; D is possibly TRBD1 (6 bases). Trimming removed 2 bases from V and 2 bases from J, with 11 bases in between. The CDR3 loop spans 14 amino acids. Germline V gene lookup returns CDR1 SGHRS and CDR2 YFSETQ.

The chain recombines TRBV6-5 with TRBJ2-7; no definite D call. The V gene lost 8 bases and the J gene lost 3 bases, with 5 bases spanning the gap. The CDR3 extends over 10 amino acids. CDR1 and CDR2 (germline): MNHEY, SVGAGI. The CDR3 region has the DNA TGTGCCAGCGGAGACTACGAGCAGTACTTC. Translated, it gives CASGDYEQYF.

About this clone: Other nucleotide sequences in the sample specify the same CDR3. The chain employs TRBV7-6 and TRBJ1-1; D call uncertain. V was clipped by 5 bases and J by 0 bases, with 13 bases between them. This CDR3 has 15 amino acids. The germline gives CDR1 SGHVS, CDR2 FNYEAQ. In DNA form, the CDR3 reads TGTGCCAGCAGCGCCACCGGAACCATGAACACTGAAGCTTTCTTT. It is translated as CASSATGTMNTEAFF.

A note on this clone: Other DNA sequences in this specimen translate into the identical CDR3. The rearrangement joins TRBV27 to TRBJ2-7, with TRBD2 as a possible D gene (5 bases). V lost 2 bases to trimming and J lost 0 bases, with 5 bases between them. Germline values: CDR1 MNHEY, CDR2 SMNVEV (reference sequence). This CDR3 has 13 residues. The CDR3 reads CASSLAGSYEQYF. In DNA form, the CDR3 reads TGTGCCAGCAGTTTAGCGGGCTCCTACGAGCAGTACTTC.

J is TRBJ1-5 and V is TRBV28, with D perhaps TRBD1 (6 bases). There are 16 residues in the CDR3. The V end was cut by 5 bases, the J end by 1 base, with 15 bases between. Germline lookup yields CDR1 MDHEN and CDR2 SYDVKM. CDR3 DNA sequence: TGTGCCAGCAGTACAGGGTTAGGCATGAGCAATCAGCCCCAGCATTTT. Translated: CASSTGLGMSNQPQHF.

The V call is TRBV19, the J call TRBJ2-3, with D maybe TRBD1 (6 bases). Trimming removed 3 bases at V and 0 bases at J, with 13 bases between. The CDR3 length is 16 residues. The germline CDR1 and CDR2 sequences are LNHDA and SQIVND (reference sequence). The CDR3, as DNA: TGTGCCAGTAGTATGGGGCCAGGGGATAGCACAGATACGCAGTATTTT. Amino acid sequence: CASSMGPGDSTDTQYF.

The chain joins TRBV7-9 to TRBJ2-5, with D unclear. The CDR3 length is 13 residues. Germline-derived CDR1 and CDR2 are SEHNR and FQNEAQ (reference sequence). The ends were cut back, 3 bases at V and 1 base at J, with 6 bases in the middle. Here the CDR3 reads CASSLSSQETQYF. The CDR3, as DNA: TGTGCCAGCAGCTTGAGTAGCCAAGAGACCCAGTACTTC.

This sequence joins TRBV28 and TRBJ2-7; perhaps TRBD1 as D (5 bases). This CDR3 has 14 amino acids. Germline-derived CDR1 and CDR2 are MDHEN and SYDVKM. V was pared by 4 bases and J by 3 bases, with 13 bases between. The CDR3 bases are TGTGCCAGCAGTTCCGGACACTTCCACTACGAGCAGTACTTC. It specifies CASSSGHFHYEQYF.

The gene calls are TRBV9 and TRBJ2-7; 15 nucleotides agree with TRBD2. V lost 4 bases to trimming and J lost 3 bases; unmatched junction nucleotides: 5. CDR3 length: 16 residues. The V gene's germline CDR1 is SGDLS and CDR2 YYNGEE. The DNA for the CDR3 is TGTGCCAGCAGCCCAGGGACTAGCGGGAGGCTCTACGAGCAGTACTTC. Amino acid sequence: CASSPGTSGRLYEQYF. Full variable domain (missing parts from reference TRBV9 and TRBJ2-7): DSGVTQTPKHLITATGQRVTLRCSPRSGDLSVYWYQQSLDQGLQFLIQYYNGEERAKGNILERFSAQQFPDLHSELNLSSLELGDSALYFCASSPGTSGRLYEQYFGPGTRLTVT.

This chain joins TRBV10-3 and TRBJ2-7; D unclear. The CDR3 covers 12 residues. The V and J ends lost 5 bases and 7 bases respectively, with 12 bases between them. CDR1 is ENHRY and CDR2 is SYGVKD in the germline V gene. CDR3 coding DNA: TGTGCCATCAGTCCACAAGAGCTGGAGCAGTACTTC. Translated: CAISPQELEQYF.

This chain uses TRBV28 with TRBJ2-6; 8 nucleotides align to TRBD1. Germline V CDR1 and CDR2: MDHEN, SYDVKM. The CDR3 contains 15 residues. The V gene end was trimmed by 11 bases and the J gene end by 4 bases; junction bases not matched to a gene: 10. CDR3 in amino acids: CARRDRSCGANVLTF. In nucleotides, the CDR3 is TGTGCCCGTAGGGACAGGTCTTGCGGGGCCAACGTCCTGACTTTC.

The chain is built from TRBV7-6 and TRBJ1-2; a weak D match, TRBD1 (5 bases). The CDR3 covers 13 residues. Deletions cut 4 bases from V and 6 bases from J, with 12 bases between. Looked up from germline, CDR1 is SGHVS and CDR2 is FNYEAQ. The CDR3 region has the DNA TGTGCCAGCAGCTCTAGTCGGGGGGATGGCTACACCTTC. As protein: CASSSSRGDGYTF.

The chain joins TRBV5-1 to TRBJ2-3; D gene ambiguous. Germline V gene lookup returns CDR1 SGHRS and CDR2 YFSETQ. Trimming stripped 2 bases from V and 1 base from J, with 14 bases between. This CDR3 is 16 amino acids long. The CDR3 sequence: CASSFIGSYRTDTQYF. DNA of the CDR3: TGCGCCAGCAGCTTCATCGGCAGTTACCGCACAGATACGCAGTATTTT.

The chain has TRBV23-1 and TRBJ2-7, with D uncertain. TRBV23-1 is identified as an open reading frame with a role that is uncertain. This CDR3 comprises 16 residues. The V gene lost 5 bases and the J gene lost 0 bases, with 17 bases spanning the gap. The CDR3 loop reads CASSSSPTHSSYEQYF. The DNA for the CDR3 is TGCGCCAGCAGTTCCTCCCCGACACATAGCTCCTACGAGCAGTACTTC.

The gene calls are TRBV9 and TRBJ2-2; 10 bases line up with TRBD2. The CDR3 is made up of 18 amino acids. Germline V gene data show CDR1 as SGDLS and CDR2 as YYNGEE. V gave up 6 bases and J gave up 5 bases; unmatched junction bases: 16. The CDR3 region is CASTRKLAGEFGTGELFF. CDR3 bases: TGTGCCAGCACCCGAAAGCTAGCGGGAGAATTTGGTACCGGGGAGCTGTTTTTT.